One T cell receptor (beta chain) is described in this entry. These data belong to a study of molecular identifiers for immune sequencing clone quantification. Using its own MiXCR run on the PCR reads, TCRdb lists one record per CDR3 protein. This table holds over 600,000 distinct CDR3 sequences, less than 20% found once. The TCR originated in a human donor in good health. Some libraries in this study had Jurkat cell RNA spiked in. The sequenced material came from naive CD8+ T cells from blood, with Jurkat cell RNA spiked in. Specified subset: FACS-sorted CD8+CD4-CCR7+CD45RA+ naive T cells.

CDR3 in DNA: TGTGCCAGCAGCGTAGGCAGGGGGGTTCAAGAGACCCAGTACTTC. It translates to CASSVGRGVQETQYF. The gene calls are TRBV9 and TRBJ2-5, with D tentatively TRBD1 (7 bases). The CDR3 has 15 amino acids. Germline-derived CDR1 and CDR2 are SGDLS and YYNGEE. Trimming cost V 0 bases and J 2 bases, with 11 bases left between them.